This T cell receptor beta chain emerged from a study of blood T cells in healthy people across ages. Peripheral blood samples of roughly 9.8 milliliters were drawn from each donor. Study-wide results and limits: PBMCs went unsorted, and a conclusive naive versus antigen-experienced comparison was therefore prevented. Observed TCR beta diversity showed a strong correlation with the percentage of naive T cells as measured by flow cytometry. Compared with aged donors, long-lived donors showed fewer expanded clones, suggesting selection.

The CDR3 consists of 16 residues. The trim removed 6 bases at V and 6 bases at J, leaving 14 bases unmatched. Germline CDR1 reads MNHEY; CDR2 reads SMNVEV (reference sequence). Note on this clonotype: The antigen remains undetermined.

PCR was performed a second time for about 6 to 12 cycles using a sample-barcoded 5' primer and a J-beta primer mix. TCRdb re-analysed the 5' RACE reads in MiXCR, keeping a single row per CDR3 protein. The sample has 750,000 to 950,000 distinct CDR3 sequences, 53% seen once. The sequence was obtained from a man aged 80 or over in good health. The sequenced sample was blood. V gene TRBV27 combines with J gene TRBJ2-7; 10 nucleotides match TRBD2. The CDR3 protein is CASRRTSGLGESEQYF. DNA of the CDR3: TGTGCCAGCAGAAGGACTAGCGGACTTGGGGAGAGCGAGCAGTACTTC.